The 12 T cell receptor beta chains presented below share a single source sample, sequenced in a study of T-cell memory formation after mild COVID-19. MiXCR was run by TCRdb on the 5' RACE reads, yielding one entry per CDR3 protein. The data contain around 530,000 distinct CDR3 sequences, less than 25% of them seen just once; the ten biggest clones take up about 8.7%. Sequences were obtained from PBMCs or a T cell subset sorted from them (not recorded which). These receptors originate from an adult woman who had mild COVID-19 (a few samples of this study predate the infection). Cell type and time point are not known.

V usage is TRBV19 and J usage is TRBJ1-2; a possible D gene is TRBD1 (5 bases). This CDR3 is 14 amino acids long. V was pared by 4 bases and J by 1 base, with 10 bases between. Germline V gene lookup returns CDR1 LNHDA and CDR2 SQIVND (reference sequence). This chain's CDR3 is CASSTGRSNYGYTF. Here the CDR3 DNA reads TGTGCCAGTAGTACGGGACGGAGTAACTATGGCTACACCTTC. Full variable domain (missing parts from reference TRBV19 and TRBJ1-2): DGGITQSPKYLFRKEGQNVTLSCEQNLNHDAMYWYRQDPGQGLRLIYYSQIVNDFQKGDIAEGYSVSREKKESFPLTVTSAQKNPTAFYLCASSTGRSNYGYTFGSGTRLTVV.

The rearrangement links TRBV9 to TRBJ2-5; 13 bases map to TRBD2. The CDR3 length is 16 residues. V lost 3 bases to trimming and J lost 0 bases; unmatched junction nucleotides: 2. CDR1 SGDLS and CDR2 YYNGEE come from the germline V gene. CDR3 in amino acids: CASSAGLAGNQETQYF. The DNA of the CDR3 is TGTGCCAGCAGCGCGGGACTAGCGGGGAACCAAGAGACCCAGTACTTC.

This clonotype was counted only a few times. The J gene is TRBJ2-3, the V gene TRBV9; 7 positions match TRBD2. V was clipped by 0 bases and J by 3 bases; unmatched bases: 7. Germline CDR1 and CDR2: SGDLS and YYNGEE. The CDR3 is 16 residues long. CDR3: CASSVGASGTTDTQYF. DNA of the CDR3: TGTGCCAGCAGCGTAGGGGCTAGCGGCACTACAGATACGCAGTATTTT.

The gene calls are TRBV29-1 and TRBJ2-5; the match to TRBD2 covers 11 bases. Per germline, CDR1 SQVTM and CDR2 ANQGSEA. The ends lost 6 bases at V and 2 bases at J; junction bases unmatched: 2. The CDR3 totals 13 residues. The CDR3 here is CSVGTSGQETQYF. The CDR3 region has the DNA TGCAGCGTAGGGACTAGCGGACAAGAGACCCAGTACTTC.

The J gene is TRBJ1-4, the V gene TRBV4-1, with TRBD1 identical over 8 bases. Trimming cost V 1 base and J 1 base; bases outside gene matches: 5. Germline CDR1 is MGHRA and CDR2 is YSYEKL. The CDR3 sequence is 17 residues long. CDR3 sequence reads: CASSQGYTGGTNEKLFF. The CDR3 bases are TGCGCCAGCAGCCAAGGATATACAGGGGGAACTAATGAAAAACTGTTTTTT.

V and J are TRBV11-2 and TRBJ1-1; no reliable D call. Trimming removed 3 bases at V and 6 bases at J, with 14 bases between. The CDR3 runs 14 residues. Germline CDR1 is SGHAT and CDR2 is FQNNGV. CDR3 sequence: CASSFPWTGAEAFF. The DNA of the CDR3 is TGTGCCAGCAGCTTCCCTTGGACCGGCGCTGAAGCTTTCTTT. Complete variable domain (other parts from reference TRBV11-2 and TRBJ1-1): EAGVAQSPRYKIIEKRQSVAFWCNPISGHATLYWYQQILGQGPKLLIQFQNNGVVDDSQLPKDRFSAERLKGVDSTLKIQPAKLEDSAVYLCASSFPWTGAEAFFGQGTRLTVV.

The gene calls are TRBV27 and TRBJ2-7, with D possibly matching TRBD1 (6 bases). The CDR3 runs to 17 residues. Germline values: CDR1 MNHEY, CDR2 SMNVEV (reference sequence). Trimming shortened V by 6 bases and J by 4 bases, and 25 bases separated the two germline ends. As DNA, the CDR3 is TGTGCCAGCAGCCCTGCCTCCGCTCGGGACACCCAATACGAGCAGTACTTC. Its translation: CASSPASARDTQYEQYF.

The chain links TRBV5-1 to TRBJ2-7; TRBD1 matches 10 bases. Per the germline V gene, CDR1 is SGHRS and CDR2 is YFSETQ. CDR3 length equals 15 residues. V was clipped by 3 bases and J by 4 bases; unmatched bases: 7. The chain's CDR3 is CASSSPGQGIYEQYF. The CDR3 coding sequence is TGCGCCAGCAGCTCCCCGGGACAGGGGATTTACGAGCAGTACTTC.

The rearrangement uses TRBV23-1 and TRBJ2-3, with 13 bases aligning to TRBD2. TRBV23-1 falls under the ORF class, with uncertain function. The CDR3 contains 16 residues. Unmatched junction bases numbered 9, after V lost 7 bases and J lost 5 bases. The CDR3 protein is CASIPTSGRSRDTQYF. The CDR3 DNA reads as TGCGCCAGCATTCCGACTAGCGGGAGGAGTAGAGATACGCAGTATTTT.

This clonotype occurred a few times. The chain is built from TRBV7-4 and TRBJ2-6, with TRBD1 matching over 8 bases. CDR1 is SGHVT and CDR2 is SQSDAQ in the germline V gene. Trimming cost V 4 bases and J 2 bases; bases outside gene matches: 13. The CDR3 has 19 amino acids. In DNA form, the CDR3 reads TGTGCCAGCAGCTCACCCACTGACAGGGGATCTACTGGGGCCAACGTCCTGACTTTC. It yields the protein CASSSPTDRGSTGANVLTF.

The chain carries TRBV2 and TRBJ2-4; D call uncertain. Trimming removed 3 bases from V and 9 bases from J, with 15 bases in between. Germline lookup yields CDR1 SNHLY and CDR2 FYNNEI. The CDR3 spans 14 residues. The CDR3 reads CASSESVQRPIQYF. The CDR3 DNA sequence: TGTGCCAGCAGTGAGTCGGTACAGAGACCCATTCAGTACTTC.

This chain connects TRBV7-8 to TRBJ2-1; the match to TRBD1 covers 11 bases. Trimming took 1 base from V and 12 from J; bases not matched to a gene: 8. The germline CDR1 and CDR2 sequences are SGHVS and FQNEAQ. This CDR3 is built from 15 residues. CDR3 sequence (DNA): TGTGCCAGCAGCTTAGGAGGGACAGGGGGTCACCCGCAGTTCTTC. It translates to CASSLGGTGGHPQFF.